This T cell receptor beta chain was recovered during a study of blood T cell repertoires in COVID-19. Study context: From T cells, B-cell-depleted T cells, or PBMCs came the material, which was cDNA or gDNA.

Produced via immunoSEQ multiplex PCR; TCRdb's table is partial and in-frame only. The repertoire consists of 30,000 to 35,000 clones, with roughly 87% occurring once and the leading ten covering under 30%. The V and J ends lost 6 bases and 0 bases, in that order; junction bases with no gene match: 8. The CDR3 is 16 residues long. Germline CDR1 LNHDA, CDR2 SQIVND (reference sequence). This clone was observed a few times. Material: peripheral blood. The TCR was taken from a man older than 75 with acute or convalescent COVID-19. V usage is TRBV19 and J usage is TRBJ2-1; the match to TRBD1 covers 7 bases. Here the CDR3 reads CASRSDRTSSYNEQFF. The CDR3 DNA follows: TGTGCCAGTAGATCGGACAGGACGAGCTCCTACAATGAGCAGTTCTTC.